This TCR beta chain was identified during a study of cytomegalovirus exposure and HLA in healthy donors. Points from the study as a whole: It was reported in a later analysis that an Asian-associated ancestry cluster showed fewer N-insertions than the 666-donor mean. In an earlier analysis, productive rearrangement rates for most beta V segments clustered near 87% or 30%.

Comments on this clone: Its matching antigen is unknown.

PCR involved 60 Vbeta and 13 Jbeta primers. The data were produced by immunoSEQ multiplex PCR, yet TCRdb's version contains in-frame clones alone and is incomplete. In the table there are around 130,000 clones, around 77% of which are singletons. The sequenced sample consisted of PBMCs. The clonotype originates from a woman aged 55 to 70 in good health and CMV-seronegative.

The CDR3 reads CASSPPGQLYEQYF. CDR3 bases: TGTGCCAGCAGTCCGCCGGGACAACTTTACGAGCAGTACTTC. The V gene is TRBV28, the J gene TRBJ2-7, with a weak D call TRBD1 (6 bases). Germline loops: CDR1 MDHEN, CDR2 SYDVKM. The CDR3 has 14 amino acids. V lost 5 bases, J lost 4 bases, and 15 bases lay in between.